The clone carrying this T cell receptor (beta chain) was seen more than once but under ten times. The germline V gene has CDR1 SNHLY and CDR2 FYNNEI. V dropped 7 bases and J dropped 2 bases, with 15 bases sitting between them. There are 14 residues in the CDR3. This entry is derived from a study of identical twins. TCRdb reprocessed the 5' RACE reads with MiXCR, giving one entry per CDR3 protein. The sample includes just over 500,000 distinct CDR3 sequences, 20% to 25% of them seen just once. Separately, the same data were catalogued under a study of T cells expressing NK-cell markers.

The material sequenced was CD4+ T cells sorted from blood. The gene calls are TRBV2 and TRBJ2-7, with D perhaps TRBD1 (6 bases). This clonotype originated in a woman aged 18-29 years in good health. CDR3 sequence (DNA): TGTGCCAGCATTACGACAGGCGCTACCTACGAGCAGTACTTC. Amino acid sequence: CASITTGATYEQYF.